The T cell receptor beta chain described here comes from a study of T cell responses to AZD1222 COVID-19 vaccine. Notes on the study in general: Dominant CD4 TCR responses targeted spike regions 160-218 and 743-854.

The protocol was immunoSEQ multiplex PCR, while the TCRdb copy is restricted to in-frame clones and leaves out a portion. This table holds around 190,000 clones, 85% to 95% found once. Trimming removed 1 base from V and 5 bases from J; junction bases left unmatched: 3. This CDR3 region has 15 residues. CDR1 is MNHEY and CDR2 is SVGEGT in the germline V gene. This clone came up once. Its antigen is as yet unknown. This TCR was sampled from an adult who received the AZD1222 COVID-19 vaccine. The rearrangement joins TRBV6-2 or TRBV6-3 to TRBJ2-2; 8 nucleotides agree with TRBD1. The source material was peripheral blood, sampled 28 days after the second AZD1222 dose. The CDR3 loop is CASSYWTGRTGELFF. CDR3 coding DNA: TGTGCCAGCAGTTACTGGACAGGGAGGACCGGGGAGCTGTTTTTT.